This record covers a single T cell receptor beta chain. The antigen is unknown. The data were obtained in a study of cytomegalovirus exposure and HLA in healthy donors. Study overall: Unique TCRs from HLA-typed donors, some 85 million of them, were held in an early data release. Study findings and constraints: Most TCRs appeared rarely, but some public TCRs recurred in many donors. Sequence variants that were highly shared formed a cluster that was likely a sequencing artifact. V- and J-gene trimming of TCR beta was linked (in a later analysis) to a missense DCLRE1C variant.

The CDR3 runs to 16 residues. Germline loops: CDR1 SGHTS, CDR2 YDEGEE. V lost 4 bases, J lost 3 bases, and 20 bases lay in between. 60 Vbeta and 13 Jbeta primers were used in PCR. Assay: immunoSEQ multiplex PCR; the TCRdb copy retains only in-frame clones and omits some. The sample lists about 160,000 clones; roughly 83% were seen once. Source material: PBMCs. The chain links TRBV5-8 to TRBJ2-7; TRBD1 might be the D (5 bases). The receptor was isolated from a boy aged 2 to 9 in good health and CMV-seronegative. As DNA, the CDR3 is TGTGCCAGCAGCGCCGCCCGCTTTGGGGCTCGCTACGAGCAGTACTTC. Translation: CASSAARFGARYEQYF.